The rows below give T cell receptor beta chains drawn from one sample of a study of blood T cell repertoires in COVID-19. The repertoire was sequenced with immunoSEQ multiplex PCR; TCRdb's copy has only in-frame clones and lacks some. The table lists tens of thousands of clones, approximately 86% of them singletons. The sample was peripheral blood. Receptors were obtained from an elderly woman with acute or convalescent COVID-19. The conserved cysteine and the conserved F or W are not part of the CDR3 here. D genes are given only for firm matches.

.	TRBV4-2	ASSQVIAGNSGNTIY
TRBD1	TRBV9	ASSNWDRGHNEQF
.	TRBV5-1	ASSLDGGMGYGYT
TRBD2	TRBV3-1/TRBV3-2	ASSRLAGGGPQREQY
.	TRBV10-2	ASRDSSYNEQF
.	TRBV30	AWGRQAGNGNTIY
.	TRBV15	ATIAGELF
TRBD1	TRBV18	ASSPRDRANYGYT
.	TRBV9	ASSVSLEGVDGYT
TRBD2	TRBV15	ATSGRLAGRTDTQY
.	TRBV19	ASSIRTTYGSGYT
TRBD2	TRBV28	ASSLAGVGLNEQF
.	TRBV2	ASSTGSGGYT
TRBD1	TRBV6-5	ASSLGQGPGYEQY
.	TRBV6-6	ASSPPGHNYEQY
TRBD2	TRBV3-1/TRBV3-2	ASSHPAGAYNEQF
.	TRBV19	ASSGRGGLSGNTIY
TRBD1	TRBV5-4	ASSLAGTGARAF
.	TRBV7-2	ASSPRQAPDTQY
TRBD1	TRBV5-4	ASSSASRGRTPTEAF
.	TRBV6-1	ASSEATDAGRKTQY
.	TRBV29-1	SVGIRTDQPQH
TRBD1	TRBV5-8	ASSLRQGQETQY
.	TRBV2	ACSREMNTEAF
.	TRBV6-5	ASSYGQGMSVETQY
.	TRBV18	ASSPLDRYNEQF
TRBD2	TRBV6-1	ASSEGRGLTYEQY
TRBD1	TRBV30	AWRTGERQPQH
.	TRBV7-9	ASSASWGVDGYT
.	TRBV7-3	ASSPLARGLNTEAF
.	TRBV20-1	SASEGPGGYT
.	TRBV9	ASSVEGGRGNTIY
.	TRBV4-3	ASSQDEGDTEAF
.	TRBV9	ASSPRERADTQY
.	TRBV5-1	ASSLAGPGTDTQY
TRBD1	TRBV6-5	ASRGQGLNTEAF
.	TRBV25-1	ASSGAARAVLT
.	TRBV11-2	ASSFRGYRGTGELF
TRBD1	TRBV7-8	ASSTRTGGENYGYT
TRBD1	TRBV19	ASHRQGQETQY